The clone carrying this T cell receptor (beta chain) has just a few counts. Authors of the study amplified TCR beta CDR3 regions from RNA transcripts. Using the HTBI primer set, a first-round RT-PCR was run on the TCR CDR3. A single record per CDR3 protein comes from TCRdb applying MiXCR to the multiplex PCR reads. The sample lists 800,000 or so distinct CDR3 sequences, roughly 37% occurring once. Diagnosis rested on symptoms, serum thyroxine and TRAb, thyroid ultrasound, and orbital computed tomography. The data were obtained in a study of T cells in Graves' hyperthyroidism and ophthalmopathy. This CDR3 has 18 amino acids. The junction had 11 bases not matched to a gene; V was cut back by 6 bases and J by 0 bases. Germline V gene sequence: CDR1 MNHEY, CDR2 SVGAGI.

Sequencing was performed on blood. The TCR was taken from a man between 18 and 35 years old with Graves' hyperthyroidism. The chain joins TRBV6-5 to TRBJ2-7; 13 nucleotides match TRBD2. The CDR3 sequence is CASSFAGTSGASSYEQYF. CDR3 in DNA: TGTGCCAGCAGCTTTGCCGGGACTAGCGGGGCTAGCTCCTACGAGCAGTACTTC.